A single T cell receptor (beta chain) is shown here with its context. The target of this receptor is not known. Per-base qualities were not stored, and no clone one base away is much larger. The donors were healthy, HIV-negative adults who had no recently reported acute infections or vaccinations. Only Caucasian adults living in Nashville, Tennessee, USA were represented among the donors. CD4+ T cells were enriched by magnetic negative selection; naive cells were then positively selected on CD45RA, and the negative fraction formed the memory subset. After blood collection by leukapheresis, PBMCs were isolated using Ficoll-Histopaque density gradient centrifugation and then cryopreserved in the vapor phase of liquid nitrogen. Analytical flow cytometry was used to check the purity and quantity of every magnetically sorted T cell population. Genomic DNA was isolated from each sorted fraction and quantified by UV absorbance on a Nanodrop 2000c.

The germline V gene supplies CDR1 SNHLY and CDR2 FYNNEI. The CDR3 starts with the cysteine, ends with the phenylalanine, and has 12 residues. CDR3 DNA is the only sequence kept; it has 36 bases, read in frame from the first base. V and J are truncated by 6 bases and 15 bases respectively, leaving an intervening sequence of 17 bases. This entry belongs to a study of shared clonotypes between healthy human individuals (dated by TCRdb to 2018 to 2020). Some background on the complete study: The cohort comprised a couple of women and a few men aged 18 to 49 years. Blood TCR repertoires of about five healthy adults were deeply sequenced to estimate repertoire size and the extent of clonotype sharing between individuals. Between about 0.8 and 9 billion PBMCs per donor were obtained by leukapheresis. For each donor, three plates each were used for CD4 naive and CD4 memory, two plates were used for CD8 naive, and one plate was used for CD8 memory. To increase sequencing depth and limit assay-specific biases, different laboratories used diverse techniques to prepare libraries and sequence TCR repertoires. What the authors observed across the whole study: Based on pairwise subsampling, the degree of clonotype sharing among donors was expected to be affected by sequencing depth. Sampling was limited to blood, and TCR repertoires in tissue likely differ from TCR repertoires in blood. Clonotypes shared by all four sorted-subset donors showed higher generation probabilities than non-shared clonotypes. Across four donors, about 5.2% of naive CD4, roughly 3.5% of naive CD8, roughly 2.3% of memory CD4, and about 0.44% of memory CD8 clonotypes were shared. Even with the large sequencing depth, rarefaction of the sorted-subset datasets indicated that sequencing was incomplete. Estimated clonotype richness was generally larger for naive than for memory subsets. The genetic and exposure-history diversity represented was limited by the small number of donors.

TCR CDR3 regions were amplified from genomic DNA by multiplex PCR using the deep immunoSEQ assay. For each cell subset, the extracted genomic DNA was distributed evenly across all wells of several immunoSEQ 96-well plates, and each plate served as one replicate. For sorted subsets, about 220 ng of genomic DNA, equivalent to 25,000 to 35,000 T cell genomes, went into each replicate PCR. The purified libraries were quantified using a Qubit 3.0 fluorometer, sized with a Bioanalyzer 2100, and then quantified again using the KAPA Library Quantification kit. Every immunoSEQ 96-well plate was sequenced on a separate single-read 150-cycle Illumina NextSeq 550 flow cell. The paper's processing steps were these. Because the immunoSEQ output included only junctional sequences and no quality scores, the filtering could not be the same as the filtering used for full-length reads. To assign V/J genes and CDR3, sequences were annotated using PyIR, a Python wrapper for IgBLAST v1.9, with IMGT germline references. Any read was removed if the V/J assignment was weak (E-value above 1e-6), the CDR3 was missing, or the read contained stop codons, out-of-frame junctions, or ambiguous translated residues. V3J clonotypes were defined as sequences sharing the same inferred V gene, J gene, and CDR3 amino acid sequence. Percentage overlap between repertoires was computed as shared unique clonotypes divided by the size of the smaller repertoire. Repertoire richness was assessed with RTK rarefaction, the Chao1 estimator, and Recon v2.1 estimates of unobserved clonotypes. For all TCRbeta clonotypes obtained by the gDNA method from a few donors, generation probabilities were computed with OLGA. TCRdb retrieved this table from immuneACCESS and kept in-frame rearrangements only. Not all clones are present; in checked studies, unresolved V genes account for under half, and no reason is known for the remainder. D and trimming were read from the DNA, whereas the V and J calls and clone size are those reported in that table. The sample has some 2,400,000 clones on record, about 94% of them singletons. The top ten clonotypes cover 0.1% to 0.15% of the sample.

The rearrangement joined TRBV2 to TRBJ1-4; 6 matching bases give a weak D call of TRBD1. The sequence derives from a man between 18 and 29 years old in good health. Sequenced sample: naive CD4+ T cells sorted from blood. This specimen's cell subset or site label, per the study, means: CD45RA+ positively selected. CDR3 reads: CASSITGLEMFF. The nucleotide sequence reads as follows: TGTGCCAGCAGCATAACAGGGTTGGAGATGTTTTTT.